This is a list of T cell receptor beta chains from one sample in a study of T cells in narcolepsy. Measured with immunoSEQ multiplex PCR; TCRdb has only the in-frame clones, and not every one. The sample has about 40,000 clones; about nine tenths are singletons. The specimen sequenced was CD45RA- memory CD4+ T cells from PBMCs. All receptors come from a human donor with narcolepsy. CDR3s include the opening cysteine and the closing phenylalanine or tryptophan. The D gene is left open where the match is weak. Expanded clones get a size class; other rows say once, few or many, or leave the size out.

clone size: -; J gene: TRBJ1-2; V gene: TRBV18; D gene: -; CDR3 protein: CASSPGHLDYGYTF; CDR3 DNA: TGTGCCAGCTCTCCTGGACACCTCGACTATGGCTACACCTTC
clone size: -; J gene: TRBJ2-7; V gene: TRBV6-1; D gene: -; CDR3 protein: CASSDSRGTEQYF; CDR3 DNA: TGTGCCAGCAGTGACTCACGAGGGACAGAGCAGTACTTC
clone size: -; J gene: TRBJ1-4; V gene: TRBV9; D gene: -; CDR3 protein: CASSAQGTGEKLFF; CDR3 DNA: TGTGCCAGCAGCGCGCAGGGGACGGGTGAAAAACTGTTTTTT
clone size: -; J gene: TRBJ2-1; V gene: TRBV5-5; D gene: -; CDR3 protein: CASSRQNLGPSSGWNEQFF; CDR3 DNA: TGTGCCAGCAGCCGTCAGAACCTTGGCCCCAGCTCCGGTTGGAATGAGCAGTTCTTC
clone size: -; J gene: TRBJ1-2; V gene: TRBV7-8; D gene: TRBD1; CDR3 protein: CASSFGTGKDYGYTF; CDR3 DNA: TGTGCCAGCAGCTTCGGGACAGGGAAAGACTATGGCTACACCTTC
clone size: -; J gene: TRBJ2-3; V gene: TRBV10-2; D gene: TRBD2; CDR3 protein: CASSDSGGAPDTQYF; CDR3 DNA: TGCGCCAGCAGTGACAGCGGGGGGGCACCAGATACGCAGTATTTT
clone size: -; J gene: TRBJ1-4; V gene: TRBV5-1; D gene: -; CDR3 protein: CASSHTGGADNEKLFF; CDR3 DNA: TGCGCCAGCAGCCATACCGGAGGGGCTGATAATGAAAAACTGTTTTTT
clone size: -; J gene: TRBJ2-7; V gene: TRBV18; D gene: -; CDR3 protein: CASSPRGDEQYF; CDR3 DNA: TGTGCCAGCTCACCAAGGGGCGACGAGCAGTACTTC
clone size: -; J gene: TRBJ2-1; V gene: TRBV6-5; D gene: -; CDR3 protein: CASSSKSGYDEQFF; CDR3 DNA: TGTGCCAGCAGTTCGAAATCGGGGTACGATGAGCAGTTCTTC
clone size: -; J gene: TRBJ1-2; V gene: TRBV6-6; D gene: -; CDR3 protein: CASSLGRGTNYGYTF; CDR3 DNA: TGTGCCAGCAGTCTGGGGAGGGGAACTAACTATGGCTACACCTTC
clone size: once; J gene: TRBJ1-2; V gene: TRBV5-5; D gene: -; CDR3 protein: CASSLGRGRGYGYTF; CDR3 DNA: TGTGCCAGCAGCTTAGGAAGGGGGAGAGGCTATGGCTACACCTTC
clone size: -; J gene: TRBJ2-7; V gene: TRBV27; D gene: -; CDR3 protein: CASKKRDIREQYF; CDR3 DNA: TGTGCCAGCAAGAAGAGGGATATACGCGAGCAGTACTTC
clone size: -; J gene: TRBJ2-1; V gene: TRBV30; D gene: -; CDR3 protein: CAWSVGPDEQFF; CDR3 DNA: TGTGCCTGGAGTGTGGGACCCGATGAGCAGTTCTTC
clone size: few; J gene: TRBJ2-5; V gene: TRBV11-3; D gene: -; CDR3 protein: CASQDVYSEETQYF; CDR3 DNA: TGTGCCAGCCAGGACGTTTACTCGGAAGAGACCCAGTACTTC
clone size: -; J gene: TRBJ1-5; V gene: TRBV6-1; D gene: -; CDR3 protein: CASMEGGDQPQHF; CDR3 DNA: TGTGCCAGCATGGAGGGGGGAGACCAGCCCCAGCATTTT
clone size: -; J gene: TRBJ2-7; V gene: TRBV25-1; D gene: -; CDR3 protein: CASSARSGEAYEQYF; CDR3 DNA: TGTGCCAGCAGTGCCCGGTCAGGGGAAGCCTACGAGCAGTACTTC
clone size: -; J gene: TRBJ1-1; V gene: TRBV6-1; D gene: TRBD1; CDR3 protein: CASRAGQGADTEAFF; CDR3 DNA: TGTGCCAGCAGGGCGGGACAGGGGGCGGACACTGAAGCTTTCTTT
clone size: -; J gene: TRBJ1-6; V gene: TRBV30; D gene: -; CDR3 protein: CAWSVSSWGNSPLHF; CDR3 DNA: TGTGCCTGGAGTGTATCCTCCTGGGGGAATTCACCCCTCCACTTT
clone size: -; J gene: TRBJ2-7; V gene: TRBV4-1; D gene: -; CDR3 protein: CARGLREQYF; CDR3 DNA: TGCGCCAGGGGCTTGAGGGAGCAGTACTTC
clone size: -; J gene: TRBJ1-1; V gene: TRBV5-4; D gene: -; CDR3 protein: CASSPDMNTEAFF; CDR3 DNA: TGTGCCAGCAGCCCCGATATGAACACTGAAGCTTTCTTT
clone size: -; J gene: TRBJ2-2; V gene: TRBV7-8; D gene: -; CDR3 protein: CASGEQNTGELFF; CDR3 DNA: TGTGCCAGCGGGGAACAGAACACCGGGGAGCTGTTTTTT
clone size: once; J gene: TRBJ1-5; V gene: TRBV11-2; D gene: TRBD1; CDR3 protein: CASSLGQLQPQHF; CDR3 DNA: TGTGCCAGCAGCTTGGGACAGCTCCAGCCCCAGCATTTT
clone size: -; J gene: TRBJ2-7; V gene: TRBV7-9; D gene: TRBD1; CDR3 protein: CASSSTGGSSYEQYF; CDR3 DNA: TGTGCCAGCAGCTCGACAGGGGGCAGCTCCTACGAGCAGTACTTC
clone size: once; J gene: TRBJ2-2; V gene: TRBV27; D gene: TRBD2; CDR3 protein: CASRHSGGGTGELFF; CDR3 DNA: TGTGCCAGCAGGCATAGCGGGGGGGGCACCGGGGAGCTGTTTTTT
clone size: -; J gene: TRBJ1-1; V gene: TRBV9; D gene: -; CDR3 protein: CASSVQLNTEAFF; CDR3 DNA: TGTGCCAGCAGCGTACAGTTGAACACTGAAGCTTTCTTT
clone size: -; J gene: TRBJ2-1; V gene: TRBV4-1; D gene: TRBD2; CDR3 protein: CASSPGHGGGEEQFF; CDR3 DNA: TGCGCCAGCAGCCCAGGTCATGGGGGGGGAGAGGAGCAGTTCTTC
clone size: -; J gene: TRBJ1-5; V gene: TRBV27; D gene: -; CDR3 protein: CASSRLSLGGSNQPQHF; CDR3 DNA: TGTGCCAGCAGCCGACTCTCGTTGGGCGGTAGCAATCAGCCCCAGCATTTT
clone size: -; J gene: TRBJ2-5; V gene: TRBV2; D gene: -; CDR3 protein: CASRGGRAETQYF; CDR3 DNA: TGTGCCAGCAGGGGGGGCAGGGCTGAGACCCAGTACTTC
clone size: -; J gene: TRBJ1-1; V gene: TRBV18; D gene: -; CDR3 protein: CASSPTGENTEAFF; CDR3 DNA: TGTGCCAGCTCACCGACAGGTGAGAACACTGAAGCTTTCTTT
clone size: once; J gene: TRBJ1-1; V gene: TRBV14; D gene: -; CDR3 protein: CASSWMENTEAFF; CDR3 DNA: TGTGCCAGCAGCTGGATGGAGAACACTGAAGCTTTCTTT
clone size: -; J gene: TRBJ1-2; V gene: TRBV19; D gene: -; CDR3 protein: CATTEGGVKGYTF; CDR3 DNA: TGTGCCACCACCGAGGGGGGGGTTAAAGGCTACACCTTC
clone size: -; J gene: TRBJ2-5; V gene: TRBV7-9; D gene: TRBD2; CDR3 protein: CASSLRQPGGETQYF; CDR3 DNA: TGTGCCAGCAGCTTACGCCAGCCGGGAGGGGAGACCCAGTACTTC
clone size: -; J gene: TRBJ1-1; V gene: TRBV6-1; D gene: -; CDR3 protein: CASSDPHRLIWDTEAFF; CDR3 DNA: TGTGCCAGCAGTGACCCCCATAGGCTAATTTGGGACACTGAAGCTTTCTTT
clone size: -; J gene: TRBJ2-7; V gene: TRBV19; D gene: -; CDR3 protein: CASSPGSTYEQYF; CDR3 DNA: TGTGCCAGTAGTCCCGGGTCCACCTACGAGCAGTACTTC
clone size: -; J gene: TRBJ2-3; V gene: TRBV7-8; D gene: TRBD2; CDR3 protein: CASSRTASGGAGDTQYF; CDR3 DNA: TGTGCCAGCAGCCGGACAGCTAGCGGGGGGGCCGGCGATACGCAGTATTTT
clone size: -; J gene: TRBJ1-4; V gene: TRBV29-1; D gene: TRBD1; CDR3 protein: CSVAPQGVAEKLFF; CDR3 DNA: TGCAGCGTAGCCCCCCAGGGGGTGGCAGAAAAACTGTTTTTT
clone size: -; J gene: TRBJ2-3; V gene: TRBV19; D gene: TRBD2; CDR3 protein: CASSFRTSETDTQYF; CDR3 DNA: TGTGCCAGTAGTTTCCGGACTAGCGAGACAGATACGCAGTATTTT
clone size: once; J gene: TRBJ2-7; V gene: TRBV18; D gene: -; CDR3 protein: CASSPQGGPYEQYF; CDR3 DNA: TGTGCCAGCTCACCACAGGGGGGTCCTTACGAGCAGTACTTC
clone size: -; J gene: TRBJ1-2; V gene: TRBV18; D gene: -; CDR3 protein: CASSPPSQGSTGYTF; CDR3 DNA: TGTGCCAGCTCACCACCGTCACAGGGTAGTACTGGCTACACCTTC
clone size: -; J gene: TRBJ1-4; V gene: TRBV19; D gene: -; CDR3 protein: CASSIPLDHNEKLFF; CDR3 DNA: TGTGCCAGTAGTATTCCCCTGGACCATAATGAAAAACTGTTTTTT
clone size: -; J gene: TRBJ2-5; V gene: TRBV7-2; D gene: -; CDR3 protein: CASSPQASTSRTQYF; CDR3 DNA: TGTGCCAGCAGCCCGCAAGCTAGCACCTCCAGGACCCAGTACTTC
clone size: -; J gene: TRBJ2-5; V gene: TRBV4-3; D gene: TRBD2; CDR3 protein: CASSQQLAGGQETQYF; CDR3 DNA: TGCGCCAGCAGCCAACAACTAGCGGGGGGACAAGAGACCCAGTACTTC
clone size: -; J gene: TRBJ2-7; V gene: TRBV14; D gene: TRBD1; CDR3 protein: CASSQDRNRGAPYEQYF; CDR3 DNA: TGTGCCAGCAGCCAAGATCGGAACAGGGGTGCCCCCTACGAGCAGTACTTC
clone size: -; J gene: TRBJ2-3; V gene: TRBV5-4; D gene: -; CDR3 protein: CASSLADTQYF; CDR3 DNA: TGTGCCAGCAGCTTGGCAGATACGCAGTATTTT
clone size: once; J gene: TRBJ2-5; V gene: TRBV19; D gene: -; CDR3 protein: CASSGVNQETQYF; CDR3 DNA: TGTGCCAGTAGTGGGGTCAACCAAGAGACCCAGTACTTC
clone size: few; J gene: TRBJ2-7; V gene: TRBV11-1; D gene: -; CDR3 protein: CASSLGGTAVYEQYF; CDR3 DNA: TGTGCCAGCAGCTTAGGTGGGACCGCCGTCTACGAGCAGTACTTC
clone size: -; J gene: TRBJ1-2; V gene: TRBV4-3; D gene: -; CDR3 protein: CASSQASGYRHGYTF; CDR3 DNA: TGCGCCAGCAGCCAAGCTTCAGGGTACCGTCATGGCTACACCTTC
clone size: -; J gene: TRBJ1-6; V gene: TRBV6-4; D gene: -; CDR3 protein: CASAPRHSNNSPLHF; CDR3 DNA: TGTGCCAGCGCCCCACGGCACAGTAATAATTCACCCCTCCACTTT
clone size: -; J gene: TRBJ2-1; V gene: TRBV7-9; D gene: TRBD1; CDR3 protein: CASSPQGAGRANEQFF; CDR3 DNA: TGTGCCAGCAGCCCTCAGGGGGCGGGTCGAGCAAATGAGCAGTTCTTC
clone size: -; J gene: TRBJ1-1; V gene: TRBV18; D gene: TRBD1; CDR3 protein: CASSEQGADTEAFF; CDR3 DNA: TGTGCCAGCTCAGAACAGGGGGCAGACACTGAAGCTTTCTTT
clone size: -; J gene: TRBJ2-5; V gene: TRBV7-7; D gene: TRBD2; CDR3 protein: CASSRHSGGEETQYF; CDR3 DNA: TGTGCTAGCAGCCGACACAGCGGGGGGGAAGAGACCCAGTACTTC
clone size: -; J gene: TRBJ1-4; V gene: TRBV11-2; D gene: TRBD1; CDR3 protein: CASSFGQGFEKLFF; CDR3 DNA: TGTGCCAGCAGCTTCGGACAGGGTTTTGAAAAACTGTTTTTT
clone size: -; J gene: TRBJ2-5; V gene: TRBV11-1; D gene: TRBD2; CDR3 protein: CASSLIRGVPNRRRETQYF; CDR3 DNA: TGTGCCAGCAGCTTAATCCGGGGGGTCCCCAACCGCCGCCGCGAGACCCAGTACTTC
clone size: -; J gene: TRBJ2-2; V gene: TRBV25-1; D gene: -; CDR3 protein: CASRRTGPGELFF; CDR3 DNA: TGTGCCAGCAGGCGAACGGGCCCCGGGGAGCTGTTTTTT